This T cell receptor (beta chain) was retrieved from a study of PD-1 blockade in classical Hodgkin lymphoma. Every patient was affected by relapse after autologous stem cell transplantation, while exposure to brentuximab vedotin was not uniform. Clones were sequenced by immunoSEQ multiplex PCR, and TCRdb holds only the in-frame ones, with some missing. Of more than 13,000 clones listed, about 73% are singletons. This clone was seen just once. Its antigen is unidentified. Study-wide results and caveats: Exclusion covered patients beginning nivolumab under 1 year post-ASCT.

The CDR3 length is 16 residues. The germline V and J ends were trimmed by 3 bases and 0 bases, with 12 bases remaining between them. Germline values: CDR1 SGDLS, CDR2 YYNGEE. Sequences were derived from peripheral blood mononuclear cells (PBMCs), sampled before the second cycle of nivolumab. The clonotype was recovered from a human donor with classical Hodgkin lymphoma. The chain recombines TRBV9 with TRBJ1-4, with D perhaps matching TRBD1 (6 bases). In DNA, the CDR3 is TGTGCCAGCAGCGAGGGGGTCGGTGCAACTAATGAAAAACTGTTTTTT. This translates into CASSEGVGATNEKLFF.